Below, one TCR beta chain is given with its context. The data stem from a study of T cell changes during pregnancy in multiple sclerosis. The method was immunoSEQ multiplex PCR; TCRdb's version includes in-frame clones alone and lacks a portion of them. Of over 35,000 clones detected, around 92% appear once; the ten largest clones hold 0.45% to 0.55%. The material was CD4+ T cells from peripheral blood mononuclear cells, obtained in the second trimester of pregnancy. This TCR came from a female donor in good health, enrolled as a control in a pregnancy study.

For the CDR3, the DNA is TGTGCCATCAGTGCCGTTGGGACTAGCGGCCTTAATGAGCAGTTCTTC. It yields the protein CAISAVGTSGLNEQFF. The chain recombines TRBV10-3 with TRBJ2-1, with TRBD2 matching 11 bases. V lost 4 bases to trimming and J lost 7 bases; unmatched junction nucleotides: 9. The CDR3 covers 16 residues. Per germline, CDR1 ENHRY and CDR2 SYGVKD.